The clone carrying this TCR beta chain showed up just a few times. These data belong to a study of regulatory T cells in long-lasting Graves disease. V lost 4 bases and J lost 2; bases outside the gene matches: 12. The CDR3 is 18 residues long. Germline-derived CDR1 and CDR2 are SGHRS and YFSETQ. Time point specified: persistent/refractory GD, antithyroid drugs over 5 years with positive TRAb. The TCR library was made from RNA extracted from PBMCs. Libraries of TCR beta came from iRepertoire HTBI primers plus Arm-PCR of CDR3 regions. TCRdb recomputed calls from the multiplex PCR reads with MiXCR, one row per CDR3 protein. The sample contains approximately 400,000 distinct CDR3 sequences, 23% of which appear only once.

This sequence originates from a woman aged 40 to 50 with Graves disease. This chain uses TRBV5-1 with TRBJ2-4; TRBD2 aligns across 10 bases. Material: peripheral blood mononuclear cells (PBMCs), obtained when the disease was refractory, from a patient treated with antithyroid drugs. CDR3 region: CASSVGLADAPSKNIQYF. As DNA, the CDR3 is TGCGCCAGCAGCGTCGGACTAGCGGACGCGCCGTCCAAAAACATTCAGTACTTC.